One sample yielded the 30 T cell receptor beta chains listed below, sequenced in a study of PD-1 blockade in classical Hodgkin lymphoma (dated by TCRdb to about 2020). Read against the paper, the sample's time point label means: cycle 1 day 1 (C1D1), immediately before nivolumab initiation. Relapse after autologous stem cell transplantation had occurred in all trial patients, and cohorts A, B and C were distinguished by prior brentuximab vedotin exposure. Library generation was performed with the immunoSEQ multiplex PCR assay. TCRdb provides this immuneACCESS table in a form limited to in-frame rearrangements. Some clones are lacking; in checked studies, under half of them reflect an unresolved V gene, and why the rest are absent is not known. The sample has 55,000 to 75,000 clones on record, about 93% of them singletons. The ten largest clones represent approximately 8% of the sample. The starting material was peripheral blood mononuclear cells (PBMCs), obtained at baseline. These receptors came from a human donor with classical Hodgkin lymphoma.

This chain joins TRBV18 and TRBJ2-3; D remains ambiguous. The CDR3 contains 13 residues. Trimming shortened V by 1 base and J by 6 bases, and 8 bases separated the two germline ends. Germline V gene lookup returns CDR1 KGHSH and CDR2 LQKENI. The CDR3 region has the DNA TGTGCCAGCTCACCACTCTCTTCGGATACGCAGTATTTT. Residues: CASSPLSSDTQYF.

This CDR3 reads CSGSSGYGYTF. The CDR3 bases are TGCAGCGGATCAAGCGGCTATGGCTACACCTTC. This chain uses TRBV29-1 with TRBJ1-2; no definite D call. Trimming pared 7 bases from V and 4 bases from J, leaving 10 bases between. The CDR3 is made up of 11 amino acids. Per the germline V gene, CDR1 is SQVTM and CDR2 is ANQGSEA.

The V call is TRBV4-3, the J call TRBJ2-5; weak D call: TRBD2 (6 bases). The CDR3 spans 16 residues. The ends were cut back, 3 bases at V and 5 bases at J, with 19 bases in the middle. Germline CDR1 and CDR2: LGHNA and YSLEER. DNA for the CDR3: TGCGCCAGCAGCCACCTCGGAGGGGCGAAAACGGAGACCCAGTACTTC. Encoded protein: CASSHLGGAKTETQYF.

The chain is built from TRBV7-9 and TRBJ1-2; 10 bases are shared with TRBD1. This CDR3 region has 17 residues. In germline, CDR1 is SEHNR, CDR2 FQNEAQ (reference sequence). Trimming took 0 bases from V and 4 from J; bases not matched to a gene: 8. This chain's CDR3 is CASSLAKDRGRIYGYTF. For the CDR3, the DNA is TGTGCCAGCAGCTTAGCGAAAGACAGGGGGCGCATCTATGGCTACACCTTC.

V gene TRBV29-1 combines with J gene TRBJ1-2; 9 positions agree with TRBD1. The germline V gene encodes CDR1 SQVTM and CDR2 ANQGSEA. Trimming removed 5 bases from V and 3 bases from J; junction bases left unmatched: 16. This CDR3 has 17 amino acids. This CDR3 reads CSVQGHRGRVEHYGYTF. DNA for the CDR3: TGCAGCGTTCAAGGTCACAGGGGGCGCGTAGAGCACTATGGCTACACCTTC.

The genes are TRBV2 and TRBJ2-2, with 7 bases fitting TRBD1. The CDR3 runs to 15 residues. With 7 bases clipped from V and 3 bases from J, the junction kept 8 bases outside the gene matches. CDR1 and CDR2 from the germline V gene are SNHLY and FYNNEI. The CDR3 loop reads CASTGGSIDTGELFF. CDR3 nucleotides: TGTGCCAGCACAGGGGGAAGTATCGACACCGGGGAGCTGTTTTTT.

The V and J genes are TRBV5-1 and TRBJ2-3, with TRBD2 identical over 8 bases. The germline CDR1 and CDR2 sequences are SGHRS and YFSETQ. With 2 bases clipped from V and 2 bases from J, the junction kept 4 bases outside the gene matches. The CDR3 consists of 15 residues. The CDR3 reads CASSFSGAITDTQYF. The CDR3 DNA follows: TGCGCCAGCAGCTTTAGCGGGGCTATCACAGATACGCAGTATTTT.

This chain uses TRBV7-3 with TRBJ2-2; D might be TRBD1 or TRBD2, each matching 5 bases. The germline V and J ends were trimmed by 2 bases and 1 base, with 8 bases remaining between them. The CDR3 covers 15 residues. Germline V lookup: CDR1 SGHTA, CDR2 FQGTGA. This chain's CDR3 is CASSLGTVNTGELFF. CDR3 coding DNA: TGTGCCAGCAGCTTAGGGACGGTGAACACCGGGGAGCTGTTTTTT.

V and J are TRBV6-1 and TRBJ1-2, with D perhaps matching TRBD1 (6 bases). The germline gives CDR1 MNHNS, CDR2 SASEGT. V was trimmed by 1 base and J by 4 bases, leaving 16 bases between them. The CDR3 has 16 amino acids. The CDR3 nucleotides are TGTGCCAGCAGTGAAGGGTTCCCAGGGGAAGGCTATGGCTACACCTTC. Translated, it gives CASSEGFPGEGYGYTF.

The chain couples TRBV19 to TRBJ2-7; 7 bases fit TRBD1. The CDR3 is made up of 13 amino acids. Trimming cost V 4 bases and J 2 bases; bases outside gene matches: 2. CDR1 and CDR2 from the germline V gene are LNHDA and SQIVND (reference sequence). Written as DNA, the CDR3 is TGTGCCAGTAGTAACAGGGGTGCCTACGAGCAGTACTTC. Translation gives CASSNRGAYEQYF.

The chain links TRBV28 to TRBJ2-3; 7 positions agree with TRBD1. The CDR3 runs 16 residues. Germline V gives CDR1 MDHEN, CDR2 SYDVKM. With V trimmed by 2 bases and J by 6 bases, 11 bases remained unmatched. The CDR3 bases are TGTGCCAGCAGTTTAGGGGACAGTGAGTATTTTGATACGCAGTATTTT. Its translation: CASSLGDSEYFDTQYF.

The chain has TRBV2 and TRBJ2-7; unclear D gene. Trimming removed 8 bases from V and 0 bases from J, with 17 bases in between. Germline V CDR1 and CDR2: SNHLY, FYNNEI. The CDR3 runs to 15 residues. The CDR3 loop reads CASFLSVLNSYEQYF. CDR3 bases: TGTGCCAGCTTCTTGTCAGTCTTAAACTCCTACGAGCAGTACTTC. The entire variable domain, with the rest obtained from reference TRBV2 and TRBJ2-7, is as follows: EPEVTQTPSHQVTQMGQEVILRCVPISNHLYFYWYRQILGQKVEFLVSFYNNEISEKSEIFDDQFSVERPDGSNFTLKIRSTKLEDSAMYFCASFLSVLNSYEQYFGPGTRLTVT.

CDR3 DNA: TGTGCCAGCAGCTTAGGAGCGAGGGCTAGCGGGTACTACGAGCAGTACTTC. It yields the protein CASSLGARASGYYEQYF. The chain combines TRBV11-2 with TRBJ2-7, with 8 bases fitting TRBD2. The CDR3 extends over 17 amino acids. The germline V gene encodes CDR1 SGHAT and CDR2 FQNNGV. Losses at the gene ends were 1 base for V and 3 bases for J; bases not matched to a gene: 11. Together with reference TRBV11-2 and TRBJ2-7, the CDR3 gives the full variable domain: EAGVAQSPRYKIIEKRQSVAFWCNPISGHATLYWYQQILGQGPKLLIQFQNNGVVDDSQLPKDRFSAERLKGVDSTLKIQPAKLEDSAVYLCASSLGARASGYYEQYFGPGTRLTVT.

This chain joins TRBV7-9 and TRBJ2-1; D is possibly TRBD2 (6 bases). This CDR3 has 15 residues. Trimming left V 5 bases short and J 6 bases short, with 17 bases between. Germline loops: CDR1 SEHNR, CDR2 FQNEAQ (reference sequence). In DNA form, the CDR3 reads TGTGCCAGCAGCCCGCCAGGGTCCGGGGGCAATGAGCAGTTCTTC. Protein sequence: CASSPPGSGGNEQFF. The variable domain in full, with the rest retrieved from reference TRBV7-9 and TRBJ2-1, is DTGVSQNPRHKITKRGQNVTFRCDPISEHNRLYWYRQTLGQGPEFLTYFQNEAQLEKSRLLSDRFSAERPKGSFSTLEIQRTEQGDSAMYLCASSPPGSGGNEQFFGPGTRLTVL.

The J gene is TRBJ1-1, the V gene TRBV30; D is undetermined. V was clipped by 4 bases and J by 10 bases, with 19 bases between them. Germline CDR1 reads GTSNPN; CDR2 reads SVGIG (reference sequence). The CDR3 consists of 13 residues. The CDR3 loop reads CAWTPGPPERAFF. CDR3 bases: TGTGCCTGGACTCCCGGGCCCCCCGAGAGAGCTTTCTTT.

The CDR3 DNA follows: TGTGCCTGGAGTCGCACAGGGGGCGCTGACTATGGCTACACCTTC. This gives the protein CAWSRTGGADYGYTF. The gene calls are TRBV30 and TRBJ1-2; 9 bases fit TRBD1. V trimming: 2 bases; J trimming: 3 bases; junction bases outside the gene matches: 7. This CDR3 contains 15 residues. Germline V gene data show CDR1 as GTSNPN and CDR2 as SVGIG (reference sequence).

V usage is TRBV28 and J usage is TRBJ2-7; weak D call: TRBD1 (7 bases). Per the germline V gene, CDR1 is MDHEN and CDR2 is SYDVKM. CDR3 length equals 16 residues. V lost 4 bases and J lost 3, with 19 bases in between. The CDR3 sequence is CASSYPRGDDLYEQYF. CDR3 nucleotides: TGTGCCAGCAGTTACCCCAGGGGGGACGACCTCTACGAGCAGTACTTC.

This clone appeared once. This chain links TRBV27 with TRBJ2-2; D is perhaps TRBD2 (6 bases). The CDR3 consists of 16 residues. The V end lost 6 bases, the J end lost 2 bases, and 16 bases lay between the germline ends. Germline CDR1 and CDR2: MNHEY and SMNVEV (reference sequence). The DNA of the CDR3 is TGTGCCAGCAGCCCCGGGACTGCATTTAACACCGGGGAGCTGTTTTTT. Amino acids: CASSPGTAFNTGELFF.

This clone showed up just a few times. The chain employs TRBV19 and TRBJ1-5, with D uncertain. The CDR3 consists of 16 residues. V lost 9 bases to trimming and J lost 0 bases, with 18 bases between them. The germline V gene has CDR1 LNHDA and CDR2 SQIVND (reference sequence). CDR3 in DNA: TGTGCCAGCCTGCTTACCGACCGAATTAGCAATCAGCCCCAGCATTTT. It encodes CASLLTDRISNQPQHF.

The rearrangement uses TRBV11-2 and TRBJ2-5; 7 bases are shared with TRBD2. Germline CDR1 reads SGHAT; CDR2 reads FQNNGV. Germline trimming cut 2 bases from V and 4 bases from J; bases unmatched to any gene: 10. The CDR3 runs 16 residues. CDR3 DNA: TGTGCCAGCAGCTTAAGGGTGCGGGGGTCAATAGAGACCCAGTACTTC. Its translation: CASSLRVRGSIETQYF. The full variable domain, rest sourced from reference TRBV11-2 and TRBJ2-5, is EAGVAQSPRYKIIEKRQSVAFWCNPISGHATLYWYQQILGQGPKLLIQFQNNGVVDDSQLPKDRFSAERLKGVDSTLKIQPAKLEDSAVYLCASSLRVRGSIETQYFGPGTRLLVL.

The CDR3 bases are TGTGCCAGCAGGTCCCTTAATGAGCAGTTCTTC. As protein: CASRSLNEQFF. The chain couples TRBV6-6 to TRBJ2-1; D is undetermined. Between the trimmed V and J ends, which lost 6 bases and 7 bases, there was a span of 7 bases. Germline V gene data show CDR1 as MNHNY and CDR2 as SVGAGI (reference sequence). The CDR3 is 11 amino acids.

The V gene is TRBV2, the J gene TRBJ2-5; 9 bases line up with TRBD2. This CDR3 has 15 amino acids. In germline, CDR1 is SNHLY, CDR2 FYNNEI. The J segment lost 5 bases and the V segment lost 5 bases, leaving 9 bases of the junction unmatched. CDR3 in amino acids: CASSHSGGTRETQYF. The CDR3 DNA sequence: TGTGCCAGCAGTCACAGCGGGGGGACCCGGGAGACCCAGTACTTC. Full variable domain (rest looked up from reference TRBV2 and TRBJ2-5): EPEVTQTPSHQVTQMGQEVILRCVPISNHLYFYWYRQILGQKVEFLVSFYNNEISEKSEIFDDQFSVERPDGSNFTLKIRSTKLEDSAMYFCASSHSGGTRETQYFGPGTRLLVL.

The V call is TRBV7-7, the J call TRBJ2-5; weak D call: TRBD2 (5 bases). V lost 1 base, J lost 5 bases, and 11 bases lay in between. The CDR3 runs 14 residues. Germline-derived CDR1 and CDR2 are SSHAT and FNYEAQ (reference sequence). CDR3 region: CASSLDSWEETQYF. DNA for the CDR3: TGTGCCAGCAGCTTAGACTCCTGGGAGGAGACCCAGTACTTC.

The rearrangement uses TRBV28 and TRBJ1-4; D possibly corresponds to TRBD1 (5 bases). Between the trimmed V and J ends, which lost 8 bases and 7 bases, there was a span of 20 bases. The CDR3 is made up of 15 amino acids. The germline CDR1 and CDR2 sequences are MDHEN and SYDVKM. CDR3 region: CASGIGGAGGEKLFF. The CDR3 DNA follows: TGTGCCAGCGGAATCGGGGGAGCCGGGGGTGAAAAACTGTTTTTT.

This clone was recorded once. This sequence joins TRBV19 and TRBJ2-1; D is perhaps TRBD1 (6 bases). Germline loops: CDR1 LNHDA, CDR2 SQIVND (reference sequence). Trimming shortened V by 2 bases and J by 0 bases, and 8 bases separated the two germline ends. CDR3 length: 15 residues. The CDR3 region is CASSIKGGSYNEQFF. The DNA for the CDR3 is TGTGCCAGTAGTATAAAAGGGGGCTCCTACAATGAGCAGTTCTTC.

V gene TRBV15 combines with J gene TRBJ2-7, with 12 nucleotides matching TRBD2. The CDR3 runs to 15 residues. Germline loops: CDR1 LNHNV, CDR2 YYDKDF (reference sequence). V gave up 1 base and J gave up 4 bases; unmatched junction bases: 2. CDR3 region: CATSRVGLAGYEQYF. DNA for the CDR3: TGTGCCACCAGCAGAGTTGGACTAGCGGGGTACGAGCAGTACTTC. Full variable domain (outside the CDR3, taken from reference TRBV15 and TRBJ2-7): DAMVIQNPRYQVTQFGKPVTLSCSQTLNHNVMYWYQQKSSQAPKLLFHYYDKDFNNEADTPDNFQSRRPNTSFCFLDIRSPGLGDTAMYLCATSRVGLAGYEQYFGPGTRLTVT.

This chain links TRBV27 with TRBJ2-3; possible D gene TRBD1, 6 bases. Germline values: CDR1 MNHEY, CDR2 SMNVEV (reference sequence). Trimming took 7 bases from V and 4 from J, leaving 18 bases between them. The CDR3 sequence is 15 residues long. Here the CDR3 DNA reads TGTGCCAGCACGAGGGTGGCAGGGGAACCAGATACGCAGTATTTT. Its translation: CASTRVAGEPDTQYF.

The DNA of the CDR3 is TGTGCCAGCAGTTTAGATCCTCTCCGGGGAGTCCCGGGACTAAGCGTGAATGAGCAGTTCTTC. This translates into CASSLDPLRGVPGLSVNEQFF. The chain recombines TRBV27 with TRBJ2-1, with 7 bases identical to TRBD2. The CDR3 totals 21 residues. Germline values: CDR1 MNHEY, CDR2 SMNVEV (reference sequence). V dropped 2 bases and J dropped 7; count of bases not matched to a gene: 26.

CDR3 sequence (DNA): TGTGCCAGCAGACAAGAGGATCAGCCCCAGCATTTT. Its protein product is CASRQEDQPQHF. The gene calls are TRBV28 and TRBJ1-5; D is uncertain. Trimming removed 6 bases from V and 5 bases from J, with 8 bases in between. Germline loops: CDR1 MDHEN, CDR2 SYDVKM. There are 12 residues in the CDR3.

In DNA, the CDR3 is TGCAGCGTTGAAGATGGGGGTACGGGGATGAACACTGAAGCTTTCTTT. It yields the protein CSVEDGGTGMNTEAFF. V is TRBV29-1 and J is TRBJ1-1; D possibly corresponds to TRBD1 (5 bases). CDR1 is SQVTM, CDR2 ANQGSEA, per germline. The CDR3 sequence is 16 residues long. V was clipped by 0 bases and J by 0 bases, with 14 bases between them.